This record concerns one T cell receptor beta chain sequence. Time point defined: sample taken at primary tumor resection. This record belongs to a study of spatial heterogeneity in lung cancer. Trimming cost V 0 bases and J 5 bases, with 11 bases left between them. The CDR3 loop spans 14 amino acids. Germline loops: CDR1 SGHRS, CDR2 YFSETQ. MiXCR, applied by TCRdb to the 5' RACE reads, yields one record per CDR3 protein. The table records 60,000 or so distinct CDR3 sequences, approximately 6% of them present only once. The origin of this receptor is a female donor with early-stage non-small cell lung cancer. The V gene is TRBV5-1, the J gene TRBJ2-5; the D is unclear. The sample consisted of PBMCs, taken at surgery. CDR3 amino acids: CASSLVPGQETQYF. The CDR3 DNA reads TGCGCCAGCAGCTTGGTTCCGGGTCAGGAGACCCAGTACTTC.